Detailed here is one TCR beta chain. Its target is not known. This CDR3 comprises 21 residues. Germline V gene lookup returns CDR1 LGHNA and CDR2 YSLEER. V was clipped by 0 bases and J by 3 bases; unmatched bases: 17. The data were obtained in a study of cytomegalovirus exposure and HLA in healthy donors. Findings and limits, study-wide: Per published reports, the classifier diagnosed cytomegalovirus status with high specificity and sensitivity. Fewer N-insertions (relative to the roughly 660-donor mean) were reportedly seen in an Asian-associated ancestry cluster in a later analysis. Overall, under 200 TCR beta chains were annotated as cytomegalovirus-associated. TCR beta sequences numbering some 17,000 were associated with HLA alleles at 0.05 false discovery rate in a later analysis.

PCR involved 60 Vbeta and 13 Jbeta primers. Only in-frame clones appear in the TCRdb table, and some are missing; sequencing was by immunoSEQ multiplex PCR. The sample lists some 110,000 clones, approximately 80% occurring once. J is TRBJ2-1 and V is TRBV4-3; 10 positions agree with TRBD1. This clonotype was obtained from a woman in her twenties or thirties in good health and CMV-seronegative. Sequencing was done on a sample of PBMCs. In DNA form, the CDR3 reads TGCGCCAGCAGCCAAGATCAAGTTGGACAGGGGGTAAGCGGAAACTACAATGAGCAGTTCTTC. Translating gives CASSQDQVGQGVSGNYNEQFF.